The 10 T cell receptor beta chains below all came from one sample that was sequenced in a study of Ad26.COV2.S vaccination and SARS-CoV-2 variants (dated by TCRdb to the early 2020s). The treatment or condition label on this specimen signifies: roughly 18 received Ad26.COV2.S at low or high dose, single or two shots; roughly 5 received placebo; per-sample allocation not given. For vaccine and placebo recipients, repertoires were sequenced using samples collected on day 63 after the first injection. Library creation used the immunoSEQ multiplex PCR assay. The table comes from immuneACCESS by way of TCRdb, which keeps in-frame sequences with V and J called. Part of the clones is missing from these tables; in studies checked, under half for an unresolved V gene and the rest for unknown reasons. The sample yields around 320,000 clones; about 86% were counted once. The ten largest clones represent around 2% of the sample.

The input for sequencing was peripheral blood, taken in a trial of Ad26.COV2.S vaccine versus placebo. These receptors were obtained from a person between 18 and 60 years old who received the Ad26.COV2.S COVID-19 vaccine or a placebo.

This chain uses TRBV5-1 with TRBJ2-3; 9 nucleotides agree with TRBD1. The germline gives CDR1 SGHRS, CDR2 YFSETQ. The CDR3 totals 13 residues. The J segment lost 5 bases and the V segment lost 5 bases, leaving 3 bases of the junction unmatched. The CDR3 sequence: CASRGQGQDTQYF. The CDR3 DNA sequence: TGCGCCAGCAGGGGACAGGGACAAGATACGCAGTATTTT.

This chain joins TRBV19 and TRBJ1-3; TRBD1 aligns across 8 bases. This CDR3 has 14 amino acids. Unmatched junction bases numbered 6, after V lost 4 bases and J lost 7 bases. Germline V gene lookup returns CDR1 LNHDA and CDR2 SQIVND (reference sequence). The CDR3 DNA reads TGTGCCAGTAGTACCGGGACAGGCATTAACACCATATATTTT. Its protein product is CASSTGTGINTIYF.

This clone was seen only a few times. The CDR3: CASSQTGRGSNQPQHF. The CDR3 DNA reads as TGTGCCAGCAGCCAGACAGGGCGGGGGAGCAATCAGCCCCAGCATTTT. This sequence joins TRBV3-1 (or the pseudogene TRBV3-2) and TRBJ1-5; TRBD1 matches at 7 bases. The CDR3 spans 16 residues. CDR1 is LGHDT and CDR2 is YNNKEL in the germline V gene (reference sequence). The J segment lost 1 base and the V segment lost 3 bases, leaving 6 bases of the junction unmatched.

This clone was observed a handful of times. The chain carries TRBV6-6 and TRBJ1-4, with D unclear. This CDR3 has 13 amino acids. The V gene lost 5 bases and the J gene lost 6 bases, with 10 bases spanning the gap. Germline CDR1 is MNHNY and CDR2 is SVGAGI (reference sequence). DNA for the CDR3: TGTGCCAGCAGTCTGGTGGGAGATGAAAAACTGTTTTTT. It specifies CASSLVGDEKLFF.

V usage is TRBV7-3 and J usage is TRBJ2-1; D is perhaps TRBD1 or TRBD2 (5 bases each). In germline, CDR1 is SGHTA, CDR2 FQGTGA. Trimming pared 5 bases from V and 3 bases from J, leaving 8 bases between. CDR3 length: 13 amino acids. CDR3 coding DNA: TGTGCCAGCAGCGAGGGGAGCTACAATGAGCAGTTCTTC. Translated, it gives CASSEGSYNEQFF.

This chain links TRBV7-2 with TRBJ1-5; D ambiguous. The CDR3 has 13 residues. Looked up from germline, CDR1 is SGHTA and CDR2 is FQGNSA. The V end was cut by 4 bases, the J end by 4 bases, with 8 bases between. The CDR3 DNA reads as TGTGCCAGCAGCTCCCCCGGGAATCAGCCCCAGCATTTT. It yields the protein CASSSPGNQPQHF.

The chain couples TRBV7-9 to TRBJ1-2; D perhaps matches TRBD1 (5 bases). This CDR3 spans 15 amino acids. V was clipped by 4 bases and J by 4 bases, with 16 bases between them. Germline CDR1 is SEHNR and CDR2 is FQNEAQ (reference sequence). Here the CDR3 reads CASSSEGTAVYGYTF. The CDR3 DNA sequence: TGTGCCAGCAGCTCCGAAGGGACGGCGGTCTATGGCTACACCTTC.

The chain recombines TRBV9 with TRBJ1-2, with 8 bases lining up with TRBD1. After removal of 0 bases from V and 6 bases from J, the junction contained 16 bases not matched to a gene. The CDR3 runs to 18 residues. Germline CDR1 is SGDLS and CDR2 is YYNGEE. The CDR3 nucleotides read TGTGCCAGCAGCGTAGCTACAGGGGGACAGGAAGAGAAGAATGGCTACACCTTC. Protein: CASSVATGGQEEKNGYTF.

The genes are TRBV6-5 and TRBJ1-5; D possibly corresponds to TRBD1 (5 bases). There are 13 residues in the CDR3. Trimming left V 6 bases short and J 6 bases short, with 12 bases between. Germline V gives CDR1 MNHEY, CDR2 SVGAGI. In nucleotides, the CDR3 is TGTGCCAGCAGCCCCCTTGGGGGTCAGCCCCAGCATTTT. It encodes CASSPLGGQPQHF.

The CDR3 loop is CASSQVPPVGREGTQYF. The CDR3 bases are TGCGCCAGCAGCCAAGTCCCTCCCGTTGGGAGGGAGGGTACGCAGTATTTT. This sequence joins TRBV4-1 and TRBJ2-3; 7 bases map to TRBD2. The CDR3 covers 17 residues. CDR1 and CDR2 from the germline V gene are MGHRA and YSYEKL. V shed 1 base, J shed 8 bases, and the junction held 15 bases outside the gene matches.